This T cell receptor beta chain was observed in a study of cytomegalovirus exposure and HLA in healthy donors. Study-wide points: In all likelihood, a cluster of highly shared sequence variants was a sequencing artifact. The Asian-associated ancestry cluster reportedly had fewer N-insertions than the 666-donor mean in a later analysis.

The PCR was carried out with 60 Vbeta primers and 13 Jbeta primers. This table comes from immunoSEQ multiplex PCR, and its TCRdb copy is limited to in-frame clones, with some not included. The sample holds fewer than 90,000 clones; roughly 80% are singletons and the top ten take roughly a tenth. V was clipped by 0 bases and J by 2 bases; unmatched bases: 3. This CDR3 comprises 15 residues. Per the germline V gene, CDR1 is MNHEY and CDR2 is SVGAGI. There are a few counts of this clone. Its target is not known. Material for sequencing was PBMCs. The sequence came from a young man in good health and CMV-seropositive. The rearrangement uses TRBV6-5 and TRBJ1-2; 7 bases line up with TRBD1. CDR3 sequence reads: CASSYSAGGNYGYTF. CDR3 DNA sequence: TGTGCCAGCAGTTACTCAGCAGGGGGGAACTATGGCTACACCTTC.